The clone carrying this T cell receptor beta chain turned up a few times. Its specificity is unknown. This specimen belongs to a study of cytotoxic CD8 clonotypes in ibrutinib-treated CLL. For the study at large: The cohort had around 11 relapsed/refractory and around 15 treatment-naive patients, 17 IGHV unmutated. With a range of 6 to 36, the median treatment time before response samples were taken was over 9 months. Study observations and caveats: The study found clonality rose at ibrutinib response, then fell toward baseline at progression. Baseline values of clonality outstripped age-matched healthy donors and followed circulating CD8+ T-cell counts.

Germline assignment: CDR1 SGHNT and CDR2 YENEEA. The length of the CDR3 is 16 residues. With 2 bases removed from V and 1 base from J, the gap between germline ends came to 13 bases. Some clones are missing from TCRdb's copy, which holds only in-frame ones; the method was immunoSEQ multiplex PCR. The table lists roughly 76,000 clones, 65% to 85% of them singletons. The TCR was taken from a human donor with chronic lymphocytic leukemia. Sequencing was performed on PBMCs, taken at disease progression, from a patient treated with ibrutinib. The chain is built from TRBV11-3 and TRBJ2-3; TRBD2 might be the D (5 bases). The CDR3 sequence is CASSLPTGYRTDTQYF. CDR3 nucleotides: TGTGCCAGCAGCTTACCCACGGGGTATCGCACAGATACGCAGTATTTT.